The source of this T cell receptor (beta chain) is a study of blood T cell repertoires in COVID-19. Generated by immunoSEQ multiplex PCR, the TCRdb table keeps only in-frame clones and is missing some. This table has 250,000 to 300,000 clones, about nine tenths appearing once. Germline CDR1 reads MNHEY; CDR2 reads SVGEGT. The length of the CDR3 is 16 residues. The V gene lost 6 bases and the J gene lost 6 bases, with 21 bases spanning the gap. This TCR derives from a woman aged 25 to 39 with active or convalescent COVID-19. The specimen was peripheral blood. This chain links TRBV6-2 or TRBV6-3 with TRBJ1-5, with a possible D match to TRBD1 (6 bases). CDR3 nucleotide sequence: TGTGCCAGCAGCCCCACGGGGGGGACGGGGGCTCAGCCCCAGCATTTT. It encodes CASSPTGGTGAQPQHF.